Each of the 24 T cell receptor beta chains below was sequenced from the same sample in a study of blood T cell repertoires in COVID-19. Data came from immunoSEQ multiplex PCR; TCRdb stores just in-frame clones and leaves some out. The repertoire has 290,000 or so clones, 90% of them found once; the top ten carry 4% to 5.5%. Sample: PBMCs or T cells enriched from blood (not recorded which). The receptors were gathered from a woman under 30 with acute COVID-19.

Only one count was recorded for this clone. As DNA, the CDR3 is TGTGCCAGCAGTGGGGGGGGGCAGTTTAATTCACCCCTCCACTTT. It translates to CASSGGGQFNSPLHF. The chain joins TRBV2 to TRBJ1-6; tentatively, D is TRBD1 (6 bases). Per the germline V gene, CDR1 is SNHLY and CDR2 is FYNNEI. This CDR3 spans 15 amino acids. V lost 4 bases and J 6 bases, leaving 13 bases between the germline ends.

V and J are TRBV24-1 and TRBJ1-5; D is uncertain. The germline V gene encodes CDR1 KGHDR and CDR2 SFDVKD. This CDR3 is 13 amino acids long. Trimming removed 0 bases at V and 5 bases at J, with 4 bases between. The DNA of the CDR3 is TGTGCCACCAGTGATTTGACAGATCAGCCCCAGCATTTT. Protein sequence: CATSDLTDQPQHF.

V is TRBV12-3 or TRBV12-4 and J is TRBJ1-1; D unclear. V dropped 1 base and J dropped 7 bases, with 10 bases sitting between them. The CDR3 runs to 13 residues. CDR3 in amino acids: CASSLGVTVEAFF. DNA of the CDR3: TGTGCCAGCAGTTTAGGGGTCACAGTTGAAGCTTTCTTT.

This sequence joins TRBV28 and TRBJ1-3, with 9 bases that match TRBD1. The CDR3 runs 16 residues. V shed 5 bases and J 0 bases; nucleotides not matched to a gene: 5. The V gene's germline CDR1 is MDHEN and CDR2 SYDVKM. The CDR3 sequence is CASSLSTGGSGNTIYF. The CDR3 DNA sequence: TGTGCCAGCAGTCTCTCGACAGGGGGCTCTGGAAACACCATATATTTT.

The rearrangement joins TRBV7-2 to TRBJ2-3; possibly TRBD2 for D (5 bases). V was clipped by 3 bases and J by 3 bases, with 13 bases between them. Germline assignment: CDR1 SGHTA and CDR2 FQGNSA. This CDR3 region has 15 residues. This CDR3 is CASSFAGFATDTQYF. The CDR3 bases are TGTGCCAGCAGCTTTGCGGGCTTCGCAACAGATACGCAGTATTTT.

The rearrangement uses TRBV11-2 and TRBJ2-1; D perhaps matches TRBD2 (6 bases). The V end was cut by 3 bases, the J end by 7 bases, with 16 bases between. Germline CDR1 SGHAT, CDR2 FQNNGV. This CDR3 comprises 15 residues. CDR3 residues: CASSFRRDSGNEQFF. The CDR3 DNA follows: TGTGCCAGCAGCTTTAGGCGGGATAGTGGAAATGAGCAGTTCTTC.

J is TRBJ1-2 and V is TRBV30, with D maybe TRBD1 (5 bases). This CDR3 has 15 amino acids. The V gene lost 0 bases and the J gene lost 4 bases, with 15 bases spanning the gap. Germline lookup yields CDR1 GTSNPN and CDR2 SVGIG (reference sequence). The CDR3 DNA is TGTGCCTGGAGTGTACCGTCAGGGATAGGCTATGGCTACACCTTC. As protein: CAWSVPSGIGYGYTF.

This clone was detected a few times. This chain uses TRBV11-3 with TRBJ2-2, with 8 nucleotides matching TRBD2. This CDR3 region has 18 residues. Germline CDR1 reads SGHNT; CDR2 reads YENEEA. V dropped 5 bases and J dropped 2; count of bases not matched to a gene: 13. CDR3 residues: CASSPRERETPNTGELFF. The CDR3 nucleotides are TGTGCCAGCAGCCCCCGCGAGCGGGAGACCCCCAACACCGGGGAGCTGTTTTTT.

This chain joins TRBV28 and TRBJ2-7; the match to TRBD1 covers 8 bases. Trimming cost V 8 bases and J 2 bases; bases outside gene matches: 11. The CDR3 is 15 residues long. Germline V gene lookup returns CDR1 MDHEN and CDR2 SYDVKM. The CDR3 loop is CASSPGTGGPYEQYF. In DNA form, the CDR3 reads TGTGCCAGCTCCCCAGGCACAGGGGGTCCCTACGAGCAGTACTTC.

V is TRBV20-1 and J is TRBJ2-1; possibly TRBD1 for D (5 bases). The CDR3 length is 10 residues. Germline CDR1 is DFQATT and CDR2 is SNEGSKA (reference sequence). The germline V and J ends were trimmed by 4 bases and 8 bases, with 6 bases remaining between them. The CDR3 loop reads CSAKGDEQFF. The CDR3, as DNA: TGCAGTGCTAAAGGGGATGAGCAGTTCTTC.

The chain is built from TRBV27 and TRBJ2-5, with a possible D match to TRBD2 (6 bases). The CDR3 extends over 14 amino acids. V gave up 2 bases and J gave up 1 base, with 8 bases separating them. Germline values: CDR1 MNHEY, CDR2 SMNVEV (reference sequence). The CDR3 region is CASSLAGFQETQYF. The CDR3 nucleotides read TGTGCCAGCAGTTTAGCGGGGTTCCAAGAGACCCAGTACTTC.

This clone was seen a single time. V and J are TRBV28 and TRBJ1-2, with a weak D call TRBD1 (5 bases). Trimming removed 6 bases from V and 2 bases from J, with 19 bases in between. This CDR3 has 16 amino acids. The V gene's germline CDR1 is MDHEN and CDR2 SYDVKM. CDR3 nucleotide sequence: TGTGCCAGCAGGTTCGATTCGGGGGAAAGAAACTATGGCTACACCTTC. Its protein product is CASRFDSGERNYGYTF.

The chain recombines TRBV29-1 with TRBJ1-2; D remains ambiguous. CDR1 and CDR2 from the germline V gene are SQVTM and ANQGSEA. The CDR3 runs 11 residues. Deletions cut 6 bases from V and 0 bases from J, with 5 bases between. This CDR3 is CSVQPNYGYTF. Written as DNA, the CDR3 is TGCAGCGTACAGCCTAACTATGGCTACACCTTC.

In this sample, this clone turned up once. The chain employs TRBV15 and TRBJ2-2; 12 bases agree with TRBD1. Unmatched junction bases numbered 9, after V lost 5 bases and J lost 5 bases. Germline V gene data show CDR1 as LNHNV and CDR2 as YYDKDF (reference sequence). This CDR3 has 17 residues. In DNA, the CDR3 is TGTGCCACCAGCCCCAACCGGGGACAGGGGGCGACCGGGGAGCTGTTTTTT. Its protein is CATSPNRGQGATGELFF.

The chain employs TRBV29-1 and TRBJ2-7, with a possible D match to TRBD2 (5 bases). V was clipped by 5 bases and J by 2 bases, with 10 bases between them. Germline CDR1 SQVTM, CDR2 ANQGSEA. There are 12 residues in the CDR3. The CDR3, as DNA: TGCAGCGTTCGACCGGGAACCTACGAGCAGTACTTC. This translates into CSVRPGTYEQYF.

This chain connects TRBV29-1 to TRBJ1-2; D gene uncertain. The CDR3 extends over 16 amino acids. V lost 4 bases and J lost 2, with 20 bases in between. Germline values: CDR1 SQVTM, CDR2 ANQGSEA. CDR3 amino acids: CSVGHVIRDPNYGYTF. CDR3 in DNA: TGCAGCGTTGGGCACGTGATCCGGGATCCCAACTATGGCTACACCTTC.

Here the CDR3 reads CASSLRDQGWYEQYF. In DNA, the CDR3 is TGTGCCAGCAGTCTACGGGATCAGGGGTGGTACGAGCAGTACTTC. V gene TRBV27 combines with J gene TRBJ2-7; D may be TRBD1 (6 bases). The CDR3 sequence is 15 residues long. The V end was cut by 5 bases, the J end by 4 bases, with 18 bases between. Germline V gives CDR1 MNHEY, CDR2 SMNVEV (reference sequence).

The chain joins TRBV19 to TRBJ1-5, with 7 bases matching TRBD1. This CDR3 region has 14 residues. Trimming took 3 bases from V and 7 from J; bases not matched to a gene: 6. CDR1 and CDR2 from the germline V gene are LNHDA and SQIVND (reference sequence). As DNA, the CDR3 is TGTGCCAGTAGTATCGAGGGGGCTAGGCAGCCCCAGCATTTT. Its protein product is CASSIEGARQPQHF.

This clone has a handful of counts. The J gene is TRBJ2-2, the V gene TRBV19; D might be TRBD2 (7 bases). Germline CDR1 reads LNHDA; CDR2 reads SQIVND (reference sequence). The CDR3 sequence is 13 residues long. V lost 10 bases and J lost 4, with 13 bases in between. The CDR3 loop reads CATRGGGTGELFF. CDR3 nucleotide sequence: TGTGCCACTCGGGGAGGGGGCACCGGGGAGCTGTTTTTT.

As regards this clone: The identical CDR3 is also encoded by other nucleotide sequences in the sample. The chain combines TRBV28 with TRBJ1-1, with 8 nucleotides matching TRBD1. This CDR3 has 14 residues. Germline V gives CDR1 MDHEN, CDR2 SYDVKM. Trimming cost V 6 bases and J 1 base; bases outside gene matches: 4. The CDR3 is CASSPGTGNTEAFF. The CDR3 nucleotides are TGTGCCAGCAGCCCCGGGACAGGGAACACTGAAGCTTTCTTT.

The chain couples TRBV19 to TRBJ2-7, with D perhaps matching TRBD1 (5 bases). Germline lookup yields CDR1 LNHDA and CDR2 SQIVND (reference sequence). The CDR3 is 13 amino acids. V lost 5 bases and J 3 bases, leaving 11 bases between the germline ends. The CDR3: CASSVQGFYEQYF. DNA for the CDR3: TGTGCCAGTAGTGTTCAGGGTTTCTACGAGCAGTACTTC.

The chain combines TRBV19 with TRBJ1-2; weak D call: TRBD1 (5 bases). CDR1 and CDR2 from the germline V gene are LNHDA and SQIVND (reference sequence). The germline V and J ends were trimmed by 2 bases and 0 bases, with 10 bases remaining between them. The CDR3 runs 15 residues. In DNA, the CDR3 is TGTGCCAGTAGTATAAAGGGAGGGGCTAACTATGGCTACACCTTC. Its translation is CASSIKGGANYGYTF.

The chain carries TRBV19 and TRBJ2-3; 7 bases are shared with TRBD2. Per germline, CDR1 LNHDA and CDR2 SQIVND (reference sequence). The J segment lost 3 bases and the V segment lost 3 bases, leaving 12 bases of the junction unmatched. The CDR3 is 17 residues long. CDR3 region: CASSISGASGSTDTQYF. DNA for the CDR3: TGTGCCAGTAGTATTAGTGGGGCTAGCGGATCGACAGATACGCAGTATTTT.

The V gene is TRBV10-2, the J gene TRBJ2-1; tentative D call: TRBD2 (6 bases). The germline V gene encodes CDR1 WSHSY and CDR2 SAAADI. The CDR3 length is 13 residues. The V gene lost 8 bases and the J gene lost 7 bases, with 15 bases spanning the gap. CDR3 sequence reads: CASADFRENEQFF. The CDR3 DNA follows: TGCGCCAGCGCAGATTTCCGGGAGAATGAGCAGTTCTTC.